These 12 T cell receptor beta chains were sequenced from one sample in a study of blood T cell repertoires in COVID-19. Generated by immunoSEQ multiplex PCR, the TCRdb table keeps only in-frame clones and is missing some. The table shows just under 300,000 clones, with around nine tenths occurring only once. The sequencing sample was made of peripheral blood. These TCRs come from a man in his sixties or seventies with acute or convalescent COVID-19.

This CDR3 is CASSQYEKQPQHF. CDR3 DNA: TGCGCCAGCAGCCAGTACGAGAAACAGCCCCAGCATTTT. The chain has TRBV4-1 and TRBJ1-5, with D uncertain. The ends were cut back, 3 bases at V and 7 bases at J, with 10 bases in the middle. CDR3 length: 13 residues. Germline-derived CDR1 and CDR2 are MGHRA and YSYEKL.

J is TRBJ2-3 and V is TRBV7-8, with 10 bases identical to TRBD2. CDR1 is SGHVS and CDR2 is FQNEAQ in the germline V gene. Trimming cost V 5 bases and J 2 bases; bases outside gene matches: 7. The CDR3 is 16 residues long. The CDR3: CASSRGTSVNTDTQYF. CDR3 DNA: TGTGCCAGCAGCCGCGGGACTAGCGTAAACACAGATACGCAGTATTTT.

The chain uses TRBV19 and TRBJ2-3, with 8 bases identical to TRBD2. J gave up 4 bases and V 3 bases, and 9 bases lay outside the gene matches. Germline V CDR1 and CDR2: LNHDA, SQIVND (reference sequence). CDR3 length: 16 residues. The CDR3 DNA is TGTGCCAGTAGTATCCCCGGGACTAGGGGAGCAGATACGCAGTATTTT. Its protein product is CASSIPGTRGADTQYF.

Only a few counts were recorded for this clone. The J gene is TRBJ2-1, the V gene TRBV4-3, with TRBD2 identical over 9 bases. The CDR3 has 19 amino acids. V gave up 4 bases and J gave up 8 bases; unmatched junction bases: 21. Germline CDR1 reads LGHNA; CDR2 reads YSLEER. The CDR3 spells CASSLQREVWGEVSHEQFF. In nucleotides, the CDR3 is TGCGCCAGCAGCCTACAGCGGGAGGTCTGGGGCGAGGTTAGCCATGAGCAGTTCTTC.

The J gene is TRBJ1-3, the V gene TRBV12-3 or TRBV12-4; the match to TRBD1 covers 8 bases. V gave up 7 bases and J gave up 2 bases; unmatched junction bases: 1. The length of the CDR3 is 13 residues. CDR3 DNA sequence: TGTGCCAGCACGGACAGGGCTGGAAACACCATATATTTT. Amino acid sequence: CASTDRAGNTIYF.

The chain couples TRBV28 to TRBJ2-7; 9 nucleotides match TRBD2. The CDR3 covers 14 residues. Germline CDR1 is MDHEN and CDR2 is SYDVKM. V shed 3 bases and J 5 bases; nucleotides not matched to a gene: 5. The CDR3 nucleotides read TGTGCCAGCAGTTTTGGCGGGAGGGCCGACGAGCAGTACTTC. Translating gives CASSFGGRADEQYF.

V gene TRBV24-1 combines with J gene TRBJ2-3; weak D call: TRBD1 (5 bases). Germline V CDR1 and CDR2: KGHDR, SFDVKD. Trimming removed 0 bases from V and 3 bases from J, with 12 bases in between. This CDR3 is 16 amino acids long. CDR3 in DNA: TGTGCCACCAGTGATTTGGGGCAGGGTCTGACAGATACGCAGTATTTT. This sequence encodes CATSDLGQGLTDTQYF.

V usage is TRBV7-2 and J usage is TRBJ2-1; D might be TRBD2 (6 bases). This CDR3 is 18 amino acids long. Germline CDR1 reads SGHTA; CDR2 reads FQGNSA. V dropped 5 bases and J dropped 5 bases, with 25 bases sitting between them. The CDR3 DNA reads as TGTGCCAGCAGCCACCCCCCCGGGACTCATACCAGTAACAATGAGCAGTTCTTC. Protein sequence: CASSHPPGTHTSNNEQFF.

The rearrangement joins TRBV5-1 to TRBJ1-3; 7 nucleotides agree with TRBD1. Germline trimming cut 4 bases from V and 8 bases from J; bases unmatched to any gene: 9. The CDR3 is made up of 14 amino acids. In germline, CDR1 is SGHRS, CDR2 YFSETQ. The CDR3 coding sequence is TGCGCCAGCAGCGAAACAGGGGTTGAGGACACCATATATTTT. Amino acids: CASSETGVEDTIYF.

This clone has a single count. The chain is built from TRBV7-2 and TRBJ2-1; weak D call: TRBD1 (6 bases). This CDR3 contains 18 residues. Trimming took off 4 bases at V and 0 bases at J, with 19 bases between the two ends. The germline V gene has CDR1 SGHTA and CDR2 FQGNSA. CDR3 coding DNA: TGTGCCAGCAGCTGGACACCCTCAGGACAGAGCTCCTACAATGAGCAGTTCTTC. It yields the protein CASSWTPSGQSSYNEQFF. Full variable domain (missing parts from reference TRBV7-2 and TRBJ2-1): GAGVSQSPSNKVTEKGKDVELRCDPISGHTALYWYRQSLGQGLEFLIYFQGNSAPDKSGLPSDRFSAERTGGSVSTLTIQRTQQEDSAVYLCASSWTPSGQSSYNEQFFGPGTRLTVL.

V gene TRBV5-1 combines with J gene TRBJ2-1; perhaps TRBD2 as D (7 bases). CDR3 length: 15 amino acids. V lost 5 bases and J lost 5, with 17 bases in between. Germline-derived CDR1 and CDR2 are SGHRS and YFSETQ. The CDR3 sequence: CASRAQGTNHNEQFF. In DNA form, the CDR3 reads TGCGCCAGCAGGGCGCAGGGGACTAATCACAATGAGCAGTTCTTC. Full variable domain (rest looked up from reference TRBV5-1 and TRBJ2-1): KAGVTQTPRYLIKTRGQQVTLSCSPISGHRSVSWYQQTPGQGLQFLFEYFSETQRNKGNFPGRFSGRQFSNSRSEMNVSTLELGDSALYLCASRAQGTNHNEQFFGPGTRLTVL.

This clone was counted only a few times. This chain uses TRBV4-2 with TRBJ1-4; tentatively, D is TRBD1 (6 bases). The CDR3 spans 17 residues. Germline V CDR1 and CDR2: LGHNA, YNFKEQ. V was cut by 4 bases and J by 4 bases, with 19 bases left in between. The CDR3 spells CASSRGGAASFNEKLFF. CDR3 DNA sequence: TGTGCCAGCAGCCGGGGGGGGGCAGCCAGCTTTAATGAAAAACTGTTTTTT.